A single sample is the source of the 13 T cell receptor beta chains below, sequenced in a study of chemoradiotherapy in HPV16-positive cancers. The data were produced by immunoSEQ multiplex PCR, yet TCRdb's version contains in-frame clones alone and is incomplete. The top ten clones hold approximately 2% of a sample with approximately 10,000 clones, around 80% of them seen once. This specimen was acquired from a patient who underwent chemoradiotherapy. The receptors here all came from a human donor with HPV-associated anogenital cancer.

This clone was counted between two and nine times. The CDR3 DNA reads TGTGCCAGCAATCAGGACAGAAACCTCTATGGCTACACCTTC. As protein: CASNQDRNLYGYTF. The chain uses TRBV2 and TRBJ1-2; possibly TRBD1 for D (6 bases). The ends were cut back, 7 bases at V and 4 bases at J, with 16 bases in the middle. The germline V gene encodes CDR1 SNHLY and CDR2 FYNNEI. The CDR3 is 14 residues long.

This clone was detected a few times. The chain couples TRBV27 to TRBJ1-5; D is ambiguous. CDR3 length equals 14 residues. The germline CDR1 and CDR2 sequences are MNHEY and SMNVEV (reference sequence). V was cut by 6 bases and J by 5 bases, with 14 bases left in between. The CDR3 reads CASRDGGNHQPQHF. CDR3 coding DNA: TGTGCCAGCAGGGACGGTGGAAACCATCAGCCCCAGCATTTT.

The V and J genes are TRBV18 and TRBJ1-6, with D unresolved. Per the germline V gene, CDR1 is KGHSH and CDR2 is LQKENI. V lost 3 bases and J lost 2, with 8 bases in between. This CDR3 contains 15 residues. The CDR3 bases are TGTGCCAGCTCACCGGCAGACCCCTATAATTCACCCCTCCACTTT. Protein: CASSPADPYNSPLHF.

This chain connects TRBV18 to TRBJ2-7; the D gene is possibly TRBD1 (5 bases). The CDR3 is 13 amino acids. CDR1 and CDR2 (germline): KGHSH, LQKENI. V lost 3 bases to trimming and J lost 1 base, with 7 bases between them. The CDR3 DNA sequence: TGTGCCAGCTCACCTTCAGGGTCCTACGAGCAGTACTTC. This encodes CASSPSGSYEQYF.

The chain recombines TRBV10-3 with TRBJ1-2; TRBD1 agrees at 9 bases. Germline lookup yields CDR1 ENHRY and CDR2 SYGVKD. The CDR3 has 16 residues. With 4 bases clipped from V and 3 bases from J, the junction kept 9 bases outside the gene matches. CDR3 DNA sequence: TGTGCCATCAGTGGATCAACAGGGGGCGCCGACTATGGCTACACCTTC. Amino acid sequence: CAISGSTGGADYGYTF.

The chain carries TRBV4-3 and TRBJ1-4, with D hard to call. Germline-derived CDR1 and CDR2 are LGHNA and YSLEER. The CDR3 has 13 amino acids. Trimming left V 5 bases short and J 7 bases short, with 11 bases between. The CDR3 region has the DNA TGCGCCAGCAGCACTCGGACGGGTGAAAAACTGTTTTTT. It codes for CASSTRTGEKLFF.

The rearrangement uses TRBV15 and TRBJ2-6; D not resolved. Per germline, CDR1 LNHNV and CDR2 YYDKDF (reference sequence). The V and J ends lost 3 bases and 1 base respectively, with 10 bases between them. The CDR3 loop spans 16 amino acids. CDR3 residues: CATSRELRSGANVLTF. Here the CDR3 DNA reads TGTGCCACCAGCAGGGAACTAAGATCTGGGGCCAACGTCCTGACTTTC. The whole variable domain, filled in from reference TRBV15 and TRBJ2-6, reads DAMVIQNPRYQVTQFGKPVTLSCSQTLNHNVMYWYQQKSSQAPKLLFHYYDKDFNNEADTPDNFQSRRPNTSFCFLDIRSPGLGDTAMYLCATSRELRSGANVLTFGAGSRLTVL.

V gene TRBV7-6 combines with J gene TRBJ2-5; D not resolved. CDR3 size: 14 residues. Germline-derived CDR1 and CDR2 are SGHVS and FNYEAQ. Deletions cut 0 bases from V and 5 bases from J, with 10 bases between. Here the CDR3 DNA reads TGTGCCAGCAGCTTAGCCTACAGCTGGGAGACCCAGTACTTC. Translated, it gives CASSLAYSWETQYF.

The chain couples TRBV18 to TRBJ1-1; perhaps TRBD1 as D (6 bases). Trimming took off 3 bases at V and 5 bases at J, with 7 bases between the two ends. The CDR3 loop spans 12 amino acids. Germline V gene sequence: CDR1 KGHSH, CDR2 LQKENI. The chain's CDR3 is CASSPTGTEAFF. CDR3 coding DNA: TGTGCCAGCTCACCCACAGGGACTGAAGCTTTCTTT.

The chain carries TRBV2 and TRBJ1-2, with D possibly TRBD1 on 5 matching bases. This CDR3 contains 15 residues. Trimming took 4 bases from V and 5 from J, leaving 17 bases between them. Germline values: CDR1 SNHLY, CDR2 FYNNEI. The CDR3 here is CASSADRSDLYGYTF. For the CDR3, the DNA is TGTGCCAGCAGTGCCGACAGAAGTGACTTATATGGCTACACCTTC.

The rearrangement uses TRBV12-5 and TRBJ1-5; D call uncertain. The V end was cut by 7 bases, the J end by 0 bases, with 13 bases between. Germline V gene lookup returns CDR1 LGHNT and CDR2 FRNRAP. This CDR3 has 15 amino acids. Here the CDR3 reads CASADSDFSNQPQHF. The CDR3 DNA reads as TGTGCTAGTGCTGACTCGGACTTTAGCAATCAGCCCCAGCATTTT.

This chain links TRBV7-3 with TRBJ2-1; D may correspond to TRBD1 or TRBD2 (5 bases each). CDR1 and CDR2 (germline): SGHTA, FQGTGA. The CDR3 extends over 16 amino acids. Trimming took off 3 bases at V and 0 bases at J, with 12 bases between the two ends. The chain's CDR3 is CASSLAGTVSYNEQFF. The CDR3 nucleotides are TGTGCCAGCAGCTTGGCCGGGACCGTCTCCTACAATGAGCAGTTCTTC.

V and J are TRBV27 and TRBJ1-5; possible D gene TRBD1, 6 bases. In germline, CDR1 is MNHEY, CDR2 SMNVEV (reference sequence). The CDR3 covers 12 residues. Trimming took 8 bases from V and 6 from J, leaving 11 bases between them. CDR3 coding DNA: TGTGCCAGCCGCGGGGGCGCTCAGCCCCAGCATTTT. Translation: CASRGGAQPQHF.